Sequencing of this T cell receptor beta chain was carried out in a study of beta chain features in type 1 diabetes. Broader study findings: A definitive answer on HLA type influencing TCRB rearrangement was not reached here. A moderate, significant TCRB CDR3 shortening appeared in type 1 diabetes across four CD4+ subsets. A closer apparent resemblance between naive, central memory and Treg TCRB repertoires was seen in patients than in healthy donors.

Notes on this clone: The antigen remains unidentified.

The CDR3 sequence is 14 residues long. The junction had 7 bases not matched to a gene; V was cut back by 3 bases and J by 5 bases. Looked up from germline, CDR1 is SGHRS and CDR2 is YFSETQ. Sequenced material consisted of expressed TCRB transcripts (all of the isolated RNA was reverse transcribed). Reads from naive, central memory and regulatory T cell samples averaged about 3.3 million. This table comes from immunoSEQ multiplex PCR, and its TCRdb copy is limited to in-frame clones, with some not included. Of roughly 290,000 clones listed, under 8.5% are singletons. The rearrangement links TRBV5-1 to TRBJ2-5; 7 nucleotides match TRBD1. The TCR comes from a woman aged 18-29 years in good health. Sample: central memory CD4+ T cells from blood. The CDR3 region has the DNA TGCGCCAGCAGCTCACAAGGGGGCGGCGAGACCCAGTACTTC. It codes for CASSSQGGGETQYF.